Listed below are T cell receptor beta chains from one sample, sequenced in a study of OX40 agonist ivuxolimab in advanced cancers. Clones were read by immunoSEQ multiplex PCR, and TCRdb kept only the in-frame ones, dropping some. The sample lists approximately 70,000 clones, 70% to 90% occurring once. This material consisted of CD4+ or CD8+ T cells sorted from blood, taken in a trial of the OX40 agonist ivuxolimab. The receptors were sampled from an adult with an advanced solid tumor such as melanoma, head and neck, liver or kidney cancer. CDR3s include the opening cysteine and the closing phenylalanine or tryptophan. Fields, in order: CDR3 DNA, CDR3 protein, clone size, V gene, J gene, D gene. The D gene is left open where the match is weak. Rows may omit the clone size; those that give it use once, few, many or a size class.

TGTGCCAGTAGCCCTCGACAGGGGGCAGGCAATCAGCCCCAGCATTTT,CASSPRQGAGNQPQHF,.,TRBV19,TRBJ1-5,TRBD1
TGTGCCAGCAAAGGGGAGAGCGAACAGCCCCAGCATTTT,CASKGESEQPQHF,.,TRBV6-5,TRBJ1-5,.
TGTGCCAGCAGTTTAGCGGTGAACACTGAAGCTTTCTTT,CASSLAVNTEAFF,.,TRBV28,TRBJ1-1,.
TGTGCCAGCAAAAATGGCCCATTCCGGGGGAATGAAAAACTGTTTTTT,CASKNGPFRGNEKLFF,.,TRBV28,TRBJ1-4,.
TGTGCCACCAGCAGAGATAGGAGTAGTGGGGACATTCAGTACTTC,CATSRDRSSGDIQYF,.,TRBV15,TRBJ2-4,.
TGTGCCAGCAGTTGGGAGGGGGACTATGGCTACACCTTC,CASSWEGDYGYTF,few,TRBV6-6,TRBJ1-2,.
TGCGCCAGCAGCTTGACACAATTGAACACCGGGGAGCTGTTTTTT,CASSLTQLNTGELFF,.,TRBV5-1,TRBJ2-2,.
TGTGCCAGCTCACCACCGGGAGGGCCTCTGACCCAGTACTTC,CASSPPGGPLTQYF,once,TRBV18,TRBJ2-5,TRBD2
TGTGCCAGTAGTACGGGACACTTAGGGAACTATGGCTACACCTTC,CASSTGHLGNYGYTF,.,TRBV19,TRBJ1-2,.
TGTGCCAGCGGTTCTAGCGGGACAGATACGCAGTATTTT,CASGSSGTDTQYF,.,TRBV27,TRBJ2-3,TRBD2